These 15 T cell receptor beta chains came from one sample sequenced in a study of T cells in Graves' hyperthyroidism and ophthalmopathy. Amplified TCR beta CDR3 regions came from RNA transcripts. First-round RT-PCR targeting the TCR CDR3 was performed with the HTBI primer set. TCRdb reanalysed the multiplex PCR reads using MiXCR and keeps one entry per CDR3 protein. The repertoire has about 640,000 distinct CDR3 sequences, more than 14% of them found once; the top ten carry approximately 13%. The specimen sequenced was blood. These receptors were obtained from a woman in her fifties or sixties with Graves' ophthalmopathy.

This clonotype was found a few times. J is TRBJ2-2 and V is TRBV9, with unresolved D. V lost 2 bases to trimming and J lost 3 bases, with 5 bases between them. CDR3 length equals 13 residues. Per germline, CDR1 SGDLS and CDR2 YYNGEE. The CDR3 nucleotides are TGTGCCAGCAGCGTCCCTCACACCGGGGAGCTGTTTTTT. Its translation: CASSVPHTGELFF.

The CDR3 here is CAISESYYEQYF. CDR3 sequence (DNA): TGTGCCATCAGTGAGTCGTACTACGAGCAGTACTTC. The chain is built from TRBV10-3 and TRBJ2-7; D call uncertain. The CDR3 is made up of 12 amino acids. The V gene's germline CDR1 is ENHRY and CDR2 SYGVKD. V dropped 0 bases and J dropped 3 bases, with 3 bases sitting between them.

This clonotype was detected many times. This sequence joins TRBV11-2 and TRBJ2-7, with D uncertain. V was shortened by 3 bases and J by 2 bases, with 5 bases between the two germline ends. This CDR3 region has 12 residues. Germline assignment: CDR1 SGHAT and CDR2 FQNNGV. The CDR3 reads CASSFGPYEQYF. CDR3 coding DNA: TGTGCCAGCAGCTTTGGGCCCTACGAGCAGTACTTC.

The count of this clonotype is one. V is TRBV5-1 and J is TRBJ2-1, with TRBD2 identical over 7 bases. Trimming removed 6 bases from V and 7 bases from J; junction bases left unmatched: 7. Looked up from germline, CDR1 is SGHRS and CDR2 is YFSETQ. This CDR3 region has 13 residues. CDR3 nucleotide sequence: TGCGCCAGCACCAGCGGGAATGGGAATGAGCAGTTCTTC. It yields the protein CASTSGNGNEQFF.

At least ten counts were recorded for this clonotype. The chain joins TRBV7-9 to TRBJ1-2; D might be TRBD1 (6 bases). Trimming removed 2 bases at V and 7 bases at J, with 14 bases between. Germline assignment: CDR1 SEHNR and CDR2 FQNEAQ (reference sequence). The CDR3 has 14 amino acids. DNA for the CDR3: TGTGCCAGCAGCTTAATGTCCAGGGGCGGTGGCTACACCTTC. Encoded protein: CASSLMSRGGGYTF.

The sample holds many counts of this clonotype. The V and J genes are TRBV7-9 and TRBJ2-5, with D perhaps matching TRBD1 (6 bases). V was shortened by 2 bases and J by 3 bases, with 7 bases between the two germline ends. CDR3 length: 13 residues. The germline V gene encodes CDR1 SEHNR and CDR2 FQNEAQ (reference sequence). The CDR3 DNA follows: TGTGCCAGCAGCTTAAGGGGGAAAGAGACCCAGTACTTC. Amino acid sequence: CASSLRGKETQYF.

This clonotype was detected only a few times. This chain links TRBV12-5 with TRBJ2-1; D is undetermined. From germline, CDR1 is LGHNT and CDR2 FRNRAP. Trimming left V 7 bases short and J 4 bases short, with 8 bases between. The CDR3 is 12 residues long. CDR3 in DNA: TGTGCTAGTGAGCTAGTTTACAATGAGCAGTTCTTC. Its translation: CASELVYNEQFF. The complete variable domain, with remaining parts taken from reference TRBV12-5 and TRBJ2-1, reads DARVTQTPRHKVTEMGQEVTMRCQPILGHNTVFWYRQTMMQGLELLAYFRNRAPLDDSGMPKDRFSAEMPDATLATLKIQPSEPRDSAVYFCASELVYNEQFFGPGTRLTVL.

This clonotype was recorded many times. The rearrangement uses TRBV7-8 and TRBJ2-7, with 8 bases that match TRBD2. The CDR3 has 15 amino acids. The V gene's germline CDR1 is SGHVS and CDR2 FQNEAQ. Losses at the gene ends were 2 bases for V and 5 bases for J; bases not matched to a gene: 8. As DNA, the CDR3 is TGTGCCAGCAGCTTACAAGCGGGAGTTGGGGACGAGCAGTACTTC. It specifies CASSLQAGVGDEQYF.

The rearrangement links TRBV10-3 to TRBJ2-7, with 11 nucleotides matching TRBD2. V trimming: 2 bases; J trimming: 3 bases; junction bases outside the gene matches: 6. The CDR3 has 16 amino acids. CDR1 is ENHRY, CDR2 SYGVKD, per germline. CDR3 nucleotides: TGTGCCATCAGTGAGCCGGGGACTAGCGGTTACTACGAGCAGTACTTC. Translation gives CAISEPGTSGYYEQYF.

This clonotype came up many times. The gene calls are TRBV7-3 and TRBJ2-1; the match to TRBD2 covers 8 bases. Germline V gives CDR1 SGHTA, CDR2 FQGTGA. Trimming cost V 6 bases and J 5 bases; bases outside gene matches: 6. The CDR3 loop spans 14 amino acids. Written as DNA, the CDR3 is TGTGCCAGCAGTTTGAGGCGGGAGGACAATGAGCAGTTCTTC. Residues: CASSLRREDNEQFF.

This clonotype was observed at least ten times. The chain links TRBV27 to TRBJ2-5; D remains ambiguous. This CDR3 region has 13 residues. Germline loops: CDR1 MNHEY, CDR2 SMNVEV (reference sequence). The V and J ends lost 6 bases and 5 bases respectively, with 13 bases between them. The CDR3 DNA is TGTGCCAGCAGGGGTTTTGCTGGGGAGACCCAGTACTTC. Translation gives CASRGFAGETQYF.

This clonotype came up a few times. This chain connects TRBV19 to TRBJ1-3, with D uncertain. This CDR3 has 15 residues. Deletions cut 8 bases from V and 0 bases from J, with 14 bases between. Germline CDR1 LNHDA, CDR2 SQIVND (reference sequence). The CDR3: CASGNSRSSGNTIYF. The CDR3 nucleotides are TGTGCCAGTGGAAACAGCCGCAGCTCTGGAAACACCATATATTTT.

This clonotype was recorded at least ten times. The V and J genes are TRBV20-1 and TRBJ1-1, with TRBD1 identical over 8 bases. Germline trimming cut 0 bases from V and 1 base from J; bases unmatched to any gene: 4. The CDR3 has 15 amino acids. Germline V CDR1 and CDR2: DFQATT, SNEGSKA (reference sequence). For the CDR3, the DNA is TGCAGTGCTAGAGACCCCAGGGGGCCGAACACTGAAGCTTTCTTT. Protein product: CSARDPRGPNTEAFF.

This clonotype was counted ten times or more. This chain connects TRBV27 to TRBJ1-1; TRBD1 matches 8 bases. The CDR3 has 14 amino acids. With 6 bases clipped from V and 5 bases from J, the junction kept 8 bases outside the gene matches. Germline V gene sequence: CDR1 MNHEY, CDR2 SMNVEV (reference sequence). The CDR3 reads CASSRQGIRTEAFF. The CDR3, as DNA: TGTGCCAGCAGCAGACAGGGGATAAGGACTGAAGCTTTCTTT.

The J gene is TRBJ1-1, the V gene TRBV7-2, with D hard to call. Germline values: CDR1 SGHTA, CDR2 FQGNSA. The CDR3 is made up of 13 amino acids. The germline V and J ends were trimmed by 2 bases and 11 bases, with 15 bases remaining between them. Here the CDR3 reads CASSLWGPGWAFF. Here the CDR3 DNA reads TGTGCCAGCAGCTTATGGGGTCCGGGTTGGGCTTTCTTT.